A selection of T cell receptor beta chains follows, all from one sample in a study of neoadjuvant anti-PD-1 for oral cavity cancer. The repertoire was sequenced with immunoSEQ multiplex PCR; TCRdb's copy has only in-frame clones and lacks some. The top ten hold approximately 3.4% of the sample, which has 65,000 to 95,000 clones, approximately 84% seen once. This specimen was PBMCs, taken before nivolumab (anti-PD-1) treatment. These receptors all stem from a person aged 40 to 85 with oral cavity squamous cell carcinoma. The CDR3 runs from the conserved cysteine through the conserved F or W. A D gene is named only where the DNA matches it firmly. Clone sizes are given selectively: once, few, many, or a class where the clone is expanded.

j_gene: TRBJ1-5; v_gene: TRBV5-6; d_gene: -; abundance: -; CDR3nt: TGTGCCAGCAGCTTGGGGGGATTAAGCAATCAGCCCCAGCATTTT; CDR3aa: CASSLGGLSNQPQHF
j_gene: TRBJ2-1; v_gene: TRBV29-1; d_gene: -; abundance: -; CDR3nt: TGCAGCTTCATGCCCGCCAATGAGCAGTTCTTC; CDR3aa: CSFMPANEQFF
j_gene: TRBJ1-2; v_gene: TRBV29-1; d_gene: -; abundance: -; CDR3nt: TGCAGCGTTGCAGGGAACTATGGCTACACCTTC; CDR3aa: CSVAGNYGYTF
j_gene: TRBJ2-1; v_gene: TRBV9; d_gene: -; abundance: -; CDR3nt: TGTGCCAGCAGCGTAGATGGTCATGAGCAGTTCTTC; CDR3aa: CASSVDGHEQFF
j_gene: TRBJ1-5; v_gene: TRBV4-1; d_gene: -; abundance: -; CDR3nt: TGCGCCAGCAGCCAAGCCGGATATGGGGGCAGCAATCAGCCCCAGCATTTT; CDR3aa: CASSQAGYGGSNQPQHF
j_gene: TRBJ2-4; v_gene: TRBV28; d_gene: -; abundance: once; CDR3nt: TGTGCCAGCAGCCGGGGAGGAAACATTCAGTACTTC; CDR3aa: CASSRGGNIQYF
j_gene: TRBJ1-3; v_gene: TRBV6-1; d_gene: TRBD1; abundance: -; CDR3nt: TGTGCCAGCAGCAGGGGGGATAGCTCTGGAAACACCATATATTTT; CDR3aa: CASSRGDSSGNTIYF
j_gene: TRBJ2-5; v_gene: TRBV11-2; d_gene: -; abundance: once; CDR3nt: TGTGCCAGCAGCTTAGGCGACCTTGGGGGGGAGACCCAGTACTTC; CDR3aa: CASSLGDLGGETQYF
j_gene: TRBJ1-5; v_gene: TRBV6-1; d_gene: -; abundance: -; CDR3nt: TGTGCCAGCATAGACTCCGGGGGAAGCAATCAGCCCCAGCATTTT; CDR3aa: CASIDSGGSNQPQHF
j_gene: TRBJ2-2; v_gene: TRBV4-2; d_gene: -; abundance: -; CDR3nt: TGTGCCAGCAGCCAAGAAGCTAGCTACGGGGAGCTGTTTTTT; CDR3aa: CASSQEASYGELFF
j_gene: TRBJ1-2; v_gene: TRBV30; d_gene: TRBD1; abundance: -; CDR3nt: TGTGCCCTAACGCCCGGGACAGGGACCTATGGCTACACCTTC; CDR3aa: CALTPGTGTYGYTF
j_gene: TRBJ1-2; v_gene: TRBV28; d_gene: -; abundance: -; CDR3nt: TGTGCCAGCAGCCTGGGGGGCGTCCGAGGGGAAGGCTACACCTTC; CDR3aa: CASSLGGVRGEGYTF
j_gene: TRBJ2-1; v_gene: TRBV15; d_gene: TRBD1; abundance: -; CDR3nt: TGTGCCACCAGCAGATCCAAATGGACAGGGAACAATGAGCAGTTCTTC; CDR3aa: CATSRSKWTGNNEQFF
j_gene: TRBJ1-1; v_gene: TRBV10-3; d_gene: -; abundance: -; CDR3nt: TGTGCCATCACGCAGGGACGCGACACTGAAGCTTTCTTT; CDR3aa: CAITQGRDTEAFF
j_gene: TRBJ1-2; v_gene: TRBV16; d_gene: TRBD1; abundance: few; CDR3nt: TGTGCCAGCAGCCAATCCAGACAGGGTAACTATGGCTACACCTTC; CDR3aa: CASSQSRQGNYGYTF
j_gene: TRBJ2-7; v_gene: TRBV4-2; d_gene: TRBD2; abundance: -; CDR3nt: TGTGCCAGCAGCCAAGATGGTCGAGCGGGAGGAGTCTACGAGCAGTACTTC; CDR3aa: CASSQDGRAGGVYEQYF
j_gene: TRBJ2-5; v_gene: TRBV6-5; d_gene: TRBD2; abundance: -; CDR3nt: TGTGCCAGCAGCGGACTAGCGCCGGGGACCCAGTACTTC; CDR3aa: CASSGLAPGTQYF
j_gene: TRBJ2-1; v_gene: TRBV6-5; d_gene: TRBD2; abundance: -; CDR3nt: TGTGCCAGCAGTTACCCGACTAGCGGGAGGGCGGGTGAGCAGTTCTTC; CDR3aa: CASSYPTSGRAGEQFF
j_gene: TRBJ1-1; v_gene: TRBV29-1; d_gene: TRBD1; abundance: -; CDR3nt: TGCAGCGCTGCCGGGACAGGGGGACAAGCTTTCTTT; CDR3aa: CSAAGTGGQAFF
j_gene: TRBJ1-1; v_gene: TRBV7-3; d_gene: TRBD1; abundance: -; CDR3nt: TGTGCCAGCAGCCCCTCCGGACAGGGGAAGGACACTGAAGCTTTCTTT; CDR3aa: CASSPSGQGKDTEAFF
j_gene: TRBJ1-2; v_gene: TRBV25-1; d_gene: -; abundance: -; CDR3nt: TGTGCCAGCAGTGCGACCCTGGCCCCCCACTATGGCTACACCTTC; CDR3aa: CASSATLAPHYGYTF
j_gene: TRBJ1-3; v_gene: TRBV18; d_gene: TRBD1; abundance: -; CDR3nt: TGTGCCAGCTCATCAGGGACAGGAGGAAACACCATATATTTT; CDR3aa: CASSSGTGGNTIYF
j_gene: TRBJ2-4; v_gene: TRBV6-9; d_gene: TRBD1; abundance: -; CDR3nt: TGTGCCAGCCTAAGGGGGCCCAAAAACATTCAGTACTTC; CDR3aa: CASLRGPKNIQYF
j_gene: TRBJ1-2; v_gene: TRBV19; d_gene: -; abundance: -; CDR3nt: TGTGCCAGTAGTGGCCAGGGGATTCACTATGGCTACACCTTC; CDR3aa: CASSGQGIHYGYTF
j_gene: TRBJ2-5; v_gene: TRBV7-2; d_gene: -; abundance: -; CDR3nt: TGTGCCAGCACCCTAGGTCAGGGGGAGACCCAGTACTTC; CDR3aa: CASTLGQGETQYF
j_gene: TRBJ1-1; v_gene: TRBV7-6; d_gene: TRBD1; abundance: -; CDR3nt: TGTGCCAGCAGCCGACAGGGGACGAACACTGAAGCTTTCTTT; CDR3aa: CASSRQGTNTEAFF
j_gene: TRBJ2-1; v_gene: TRBV7-7; d_gene: -; abundance: -; CDR3nt: TGTGCTAGCAGCTCGTTTCCCGGAGCCAACAATGAGCAGTTCTTC; CDR3aa: CASSSFPGANNEQFF
j_gene: TRBJ2-7; v_gene: TRBV18; d_gene: -; abundance: -; CDR3nt: TGTGCCAGCTCAGGGACGGGCCCATCCGAGCAGTACTTC; CDR3aa: CASSGTGPSEQYF
j_gene: TRBJ2-7; v_gene: TRBV11-2; d_gene: TRBD2; abundance: -; CDR3nt: TGTGCCAGCAGCCTGACTAGCGGGATGTCCTACGAGCAGTACTTC; CDR3aa: CASSLTSGMSYEQYF
j_gene: TRBJ2-1; v_gene: TRBV9; d_gene: TRBD2; abundance: -; CDR3nt: TGTGCCAGCAGCGTAAGGACTAGCGGAAATGAGCAGTTCTTC; CDR3aa: CASSVRTSGNEQFF
j_gene: TRBJ2-3; v_gene: TRBV1; d_gene: -; abundance: -; CDR3nt: TGCACCAGCAGCCAAGATCTAGCCCGAGATACGCAGTATTTT; CDR3aa: CTSSQDLARDTQYF
j_gene: TRBJ1-2; v_gene: TRBV6-5; d_gene: -; abundance: -; CDR3nt: TGTGCCAGCAGCGACGGAACTGGGGGCTACACCTTC; CDR3aa: CASSDGTGGYTF
j_gene: TRBJ2-7; v_gene: TRBV6-5; d_gene: TRBD2; abundance: -; CDR3nt: TGTGCCAGCAGTTACAGGGCTAGCGGGGATTACGAGCAGTACTTC; CDR3aa: CASSYRASGDYEQYF
j_gene: TRBJ1-5; v_gene: TRBV6-1; d_gene: -; abundance: -; CDR3nt: TGTGCCAGCAGTCTACGGACTGACAGCTATCAGCCCCAGCATTTT; CDR3aa: CASSLRTDSYQPQHF
j_gene: TRBJ1-4; v_gene: TRBV7-2; d_gene: TRBD1; abundance: -; CDR3nt: TGTGCCAGCAGCTCGCAGGGGGATAATGAAAAACTGTTTTTT; CDR3aa: CASSSQGDNEKLFF
j_gene: TRBJ2-2; v_gene: TRBV19; d_gene: -; abundance: -; CDR3nt: TGTGCCAGTAGTTGGGCTACCCCGGACTTTGGGGACGGGGAGCTGTTTTTT; CDR3aa: CASSWATPDFGDGELFF
j_gene: TRBJ2-5; v_gene: TRBV6-5; d_gene: TRBD1; abundance: -; CDR3nt: TGTGCCAGCAGGACCGGGACAGTCCAAGAGACCCAGTACTTC; CDR3aa: CASRTGTVQETQYF
j_gene: TRBJ2-6; v_gene: TRBV6-6; d_gene: -; abundance: -; CDR3nt: TGTGCCAGCAGTTATTTTGGGGGCTCTGGGGCCAACGTCCTGACTTTC; CDR3aa: CASSYFGGSGANVLTF
j_gene: TRBJ1-1; v_gene: TRBV5-1; d_gene: -; abundance: -; CDR3nt: TGCGCCAGCGCGTCCACGGGGATGGTGGACACTGAAGCTTTCTTT; CDR3aa: CASASTGMVDTEAFF
j_gene: TRBJ2-3; v_gene: TRBV6-4; d_gene: -; abundance: -; CDR3nt: TGTGCCAGCAGTGACCCCGTTGCAGCTAGCACAGATACGCAGTATTTT; CDR3aa: CASSDPVAASTDTQYF
j_gene: TRBJ1-4; v_gene: TRBV6-6; d_gene: -; abundance: -; CDR3nt: TGTGCCAGCAGACAGGCCCCCGAAAAACTGTTTTTT; CDR3aa: CASRQAPEKLFF
j_gene: TRBJ2-2; v_gene: TRBV5-6; d_gene: TRBD2; abundance: -; CDR3nt: TGTGCCAGCAGCTTGGGGGCCGGGAGCGGGAGCACCGGGGAGCTGTTTTTT; CDR3aa: CASSLGAGSGSTGELFF
j_gene: TRBJ2-7; v_gene: TRBV7-3; d_gene: TRBD2; abundance: -; CDR3nt: TGTGCCAGCAGCCCAATGGGCCTAGCGGGCGGCGAGCAGTACTTC; CDR3aa: CASSPMGLAGGEQYF
j_gene: TRBJ1-4; v_gene: TRBV11-2; d_gene: -; abundance: -; CDR3nt: TGTGCCAGCAGCTTAGATTTGGGTGAAAAACTGTTTTTT; CDR3aa: CASSLDLGEKLFF
j_gene: TRBJ1-1; v_gene: TRBV5-5; d_gene: TRBD1; abundance: -; CDR3nt: TGTGCCAGCAGCTTGACAGGGGCCACTGAAGCTTTCTTT; CDR3aa: CASSLTGATEAFF
j_gene: TRBJ2-1; v_gene: TRBV5-1; d_gene: TRBD1; abundance: -; CDR3nt: TGCGCCAGCAGCTTGCCTCTGGGACAGGGGGCGGATGAGCAGTTCTTC; CDR3aa: CASSLPLGQGADEQFF
j_gene: TRBJ2-5; v_gene: TRBV5-4; d_gene: TRBD2; abundance: once; CDR3nt: TGTGCCAGCAGCCGCCTTAGCGGGAGTCTAGAAGAGACCCAGTACTTC; CDR3aa: CASSRLSGSLEETQYF
j_gene: TRBJ1-1; v_gene: TRBV19; d_gene: -; abundance: once; CDR3nt: TGTGCCAGTAGTATAGTAGCCAACGGAAAGAACACTGAAGCTTTCTTT; CDR3aa: CASSIVANGKNTEAFF
j_gene: TRBJ1-3; v_gene: TRBV11-3; d_gene: -; abundance: few; CDR3nt: TGTGCCAGCAGCTTAGGGGACCGTGGCTCTGGAAACACCATATATTTT; CDR3aa: CASSLGDRGSGNTIYF
j_gene: TRBJ2-2; v_gene: TRBV6-6; d_gene: -; abundance: -; CDR3nt: TGTGCCAGCAGTTACCATCCGGGACACGGCACCGGGGAGCTGTTTTTT; CDR3aa: CASSYHPGHGTGELFF
j_gene: TRBJ2-4; v_gene: TRBV30; d_gene: -; abundance: -; CDR3nt: TGTGCCTGGAGTGGAGGGGCACTAGCCAAAAACATTCAGTACTTC; CDR3aa: CAWSGGALAKNIQYF
j_gene: TRBJ2-2; v_gene: TRBV6-1; d_gene: -; abundance: -; CDR3nt: TGTGCCAGCATCAGAGCGAACACCGGGGAGCTGTTTTTT; CDR3aa: CASIRANTGELFF
j_gene: TRBJ1-2; v_gene: TRBV6-5; d_gene: TRBD1; abundance: -; CDR3nt: TGTGCCAGCGGGACAGCATATGGCTACACCTTC; CDR3aa: CASGTAYGYTF
j_gene: TRBJ2-2; v_gene: TRBV30; d_gene: -; abundance: -; CDR3nt: TGTGCCTGGAAGACGATTGCGAACACCGGGGAGCTGTTTTTT; CDR3aa: CAWKTIANTGELFF
j_gene: TRBJ2-7; v_gene: TRBV6-6; d_gene: TRBD1; abundance: -; CDR3nt: TGTGCCAGCAGTTCGGACAGGTCCTACGAGCAGTACTTC; CDR3aa: CASSSDRSYEQYF
j_gene: TRBJ2-7; v_gene: TRBV11-3; d_gene: -; abundance: -; CDR3nt: TGTGCCAGCAGCTTAACCCTTATGGGCGAGCAGTACTTC; CDR3aa: CASSLTLMGEQYF
j_gene: TRBJ2-3; v_gene: TRBV10-3; d_gene: -; abundance: -; CDR3nt: TGTGCCAGCAGTGACGGGAGCACAGATACGCAGTATTTT; CDR3aa: CASSDGSTDTQYF
j_gene: TRBJ2-3; v_gene: TRBV5-8; d_gene: -; abundance: -; CDR3nt: TGTGCCAGCAGCGTGCGACTCACGGGGCCAGATACGCAGTATTTT; CDR3aa: CASSVRLTGPDTQYF